These T cell receptor beta chains were read from a single sample in a study of a mutant IDH1 vaccine in newly diagnosed glioma. Antigens of these TCRs are unknown. Profiling relied on immunoSEQ multiplex PCR, and the TCRdb table lists in-frame clones only, not all of them. The profile shows fewer than 35,000 clones, 90% of them singletons. The source material was PBMCs, sampled from a glioma patient whose treatment included an IDH1 peptide vaccine. Receptors originate from a man younger than 35 with glioma. Each CDR3 is given with its conserved first and last residue. A D gene is named only where the DNA matches it firmly. Expanded clones get a size class; other rows say once, few or many, or leave the size out.

J gene: TRBJ2-2
D gene: -
V gene: TRBV29-1
clone size: -
CDR3 DNA: TGCAGCGTTCAGGGTTTAACCGGGGAGCTGTTTTTT
CDR3 protein: CSVQGLTGELFF

J gene: TRBJ2-2
D gene: -
V gene: TRBV7-2
clone size: -
CDR3 DNA: TGTGCCAGCAGCTTAGCCGGGATTAACACCGGGGAGCTGTTTTTT
CDR3 protein: CASSLAGINTGELFF

J gene: TRBJ1-6
D gene: -
V gene: TRBV2
clone size: -
CDR3 DNA: TGTGCCAGCAGTGAATGGGGAAAAATGGCACCCCTCCACTTT
CDR3 protein: CASSEWGKMAPLHF

J gene: TRBJ2-3
D gene: -
V gene: TRBV29-1
clone size: -
CDR3 DNA: TGCAGCGTTGACCCAGTCCCCACAGATACGCAGTATTTT
CDR3 protein: CSVDPVPTDTQYF

J gene: TRBJ1-1
D gene: TRBD1
V gene: TRBV2
clone size: -
CDR3 DNA: TGTGCCAGCAGCCCCGGACAGGGGAGGACTGAAGCTTTCTTT
CDR3 protein: CASSPGQGRTEAFF

J gene: TRBJ2-3
D gene: -
V gene: TRBV5-1
clone size: once
CDR3 DNA: TGCGCCAGCAGCTTGGCTCGGTCAGATACGCAGTATTTT
CDR3 protein: CASSLARSDTQYF

J gene: TRBJ1-2
D gene: -
V gene: TRBV25-1
clone size: -
CDR3 DNA: TGTGCCAGCAGTGACAGGGCGGACTATGGCTACACCTTC
CDR3 protein: CASSDRADYGYTF

J gene: TRBJ1-1
D gene: -
V gene: TRBV19
clone size: -
CDR3 DNA: TGTGCCAGTGACGATAGGGGGGCTGGTGAAGCTTTCTTT
CDR3 protein: CASDDRGAGEAFF

J gene: TRBJ2-5
D gene: -
V gene: TRBV7-2
clone size: once
CDR3 DNA: TGTGCCAGCAGCGAAAGGGGTCGGGGGCGGACGTTTGAGACCCAGTACTTC
CDR3 protein: CASSERGRGRTFETQYF

J gene: TRBJ1-1
D gene: -
V gene: TRBV5-1
clone size: -
CDR3 DNA: TGCGCCAGCAGCCCGGGAGGGGGGGTTACGCACACTGAAGCTTTCTTT
CDR3 protein: CASSPGGGVTHTEAFF

J gene: TRBJ1-1
D gene: -
V gene: TRBV7-9
clone size: -
CDR3 DNA: TGTGCCAGCAGCTTAAGAGTGGGGACTAGGGAAGCTTTCTTT
CDR3 protein: CASSLRVGTREAFF

J gene: TRBJ2-1
D gene: TRBD1
V gene: TRBV6-5
clone size: -
CDR3 DNA: TGTGCCAGCAGTCCAACCGGGACAGGCAATGAGCAGTTCTTC
CDR3 protein: CASSPTGTGNEQFF

J gene: TRBJ1-2
D gene: TRBD1
V gene: TRBV4-3
clone size: -
CDR3 DNA: TGCGCCAGCAGCCTCCGAGGGCAGGGGGCAGTTGGCTACACCTTC
CDR3 protein: CASSLRGQGAVGYTF

J gene: TRBJ1-1
D gene: -
V gene: TRBV19
clone size: -
CDR3 DNA: TGTGCCAGTGGGAGGCCAAGAGGACCTATGAACACTGAAGCTTTCTTT
CDR3 protein: CASGRPRGPMNTEAFF

J gene: TRBJ2-5
D gene: TRBD2
V gene: TRBV25-1
clone size: -
CDR3 DNA: TGTGCCAGCAGTGAATGGGCGGGAGGGGAAGAGACCCAGTACTTC
CDR3 protein: CASSEWAGGEETQYF

J gene: TRBJ1-1
D gene: TRBD1
V gene: TRBV7-2
clone size: once
CDR3 DNA: TGTGCCAGCAGCTCACAGGGGGCGATGACTGAAGCTTTCTTT
CDR3 protein: CASSSQGAMTEAFF

J gene: TRBJ2-1
D gene: -
V gene: TRBV18
clone size: -
CDR3 DNA: TGTGCCAGCTCATCGTCGTCGCATGAGCAGTTCTTC
CDR3 protein: CASSSSSHEQFF

J gene: TRBJ1-2
D gene: TRBD1
V gene: TRBV29-1
clone size: -
CDR3 DNA: TGCAGCGTTGAAGAGCCGGGACAGCCTTATGGCTACACCTTC
CDR3 protein: CSVEEPGQPYGYTF

J gene: TRBJ2-1
D gene: TRBD2
V gene: TRBV30
clone size: -
CDR3 DNA: TGTGCCTGGAGTAGACTCGCGGGGGGGTTAAACTACAATGAGCAGTTCTTC
CDR3 protein: CAWSRLAGGLNYNEQFF

J gene: TRBJ1-4
D gene: TRBD1
V gene: TRBV5-1
clone size: once
CDR3 DNA: TGCGCCAGCAGCTTGGGGACAGGGGTAGGAGAAAAACTGTTTTTT
CDR3 protein: CASSLGTGVGEKLFF

J gene: TRBJ1-4
D gene: -
V gene: TRBV29-1
clone size: few
CDR3 DNA: TGCAGCGGAGATTTAGGGGAAAAACTGTTTTTT
CDR3 protein: CSGDLGEKLFF

J gene: TRBJ2-7
D gene: TRBD1
V gene: TRBV27
clone size: -
CDR3 DNA: TGTGCCAGCAGTCTGGGGACAGGCTACGAGCAGTACTTC
CDR3 protein: CASSLGTGYEQYF